The entry that follows covers one T cell receptor beta chain sequence. No antigen is known for it. No per-base quality is available; no much larger clone lies one base away. From its cysteine to its phenylalanine, the CDR3 spans 14 amino acids. Only the CDR3 portion is preserved as DNA: 42 bases, with reading frame beginning at the first base. V is reduced by 10 bases and J by 7 bases, leaving a spacing of 23 bases between them. The germline V gene (reference sequence) yields SEHNR for CDR1 and FQNEAQ for CDR2. The sample belongs to a study of OX40 agonist ivuxolimab in advanced cancers. Broadly, across the study: Ivuxolimab, which targeted the costimulatory receptor OX40 (CD134), was an agonistic, fully human IgG2 monoclonal antibody. Patients were allowed to have had prior anti-PD-1, anti-PD-L1 or anti-CTLA-4 therapy, and approximately 39% of the dose-escalation patients had been treated with checkpoint inhibitors. Of the approximately 50 dose-escalation patients, hepatocellular carcinoma was present in about 20, melanoma in approximately 15, renal cell carcinoma in 9 and head and neck cancer in 9. The purpose of peripheral TCRbeta sequencing was to test whether ivuxolimab changed TCR sequence diversity and led to clonal T-cell expansion. Partial responses were achieved by three dose-escalation patients, of whom one had hepatocellular carcinoma and two had cutaneous melanoma. Intravenous ivuxolimab was administered to patients every 2 weeks at six dose levels: 0.01, 0.1, 0.3, 1.5, 3 and 10 mg/kg. The paper describes the monotherapy dose-escalation part (N of about 52 patients) of the phase I trial of ivuxolimab. The dose-escalation cohort was 82.7% male with a mean age of approximately 59 years, ranging from about 23 to 85. The study at large found these results: At doses from 0.1 to 3.0 mg/kg, clonal expansion was seen in both CD4+ and CD8+ blood T cells between baseline and week 6. Antigen specificity was not determined for the clonally expanded peripheral T cells. Low levels of normalized T-cell clonal expansion were also shown by some nonresponding patients. After ivuxolimab, expanded clones were on average more numerous among CD8+ T cells than among CD4+ T cells. In partial responders in the 0.1-3.0 mg/kg groups, normalized peripheral clonal expansion was found to be among the lowest, especially among CD8+ T cells.

Genomic DNA was extracted from sorted cells for sequencing of the TCRbeta CDR3 region. The immunoSEQ Assay was used to sequence the TCRbeta CDR3 regions. TCRdb retrieved this table from immuneACCESS and kept in-frame rearrangements only. Not all clones are present; in checked studies, unresolved V genes account for under half, and no reason is known for the remainder. This sample is represented by about 80,000 clones; 85% to 95% of them were singletons. The top ten clonotypes cover around 0.7% of the sample. The trial excluded patients who had a history of autoimmune disease or who were on systemic immunosuppression. In every dose cohort, peripheral blood was drawn for TCR sequencing at baseline, cycle 4 day 1, and cycle 7 day 1. The samples were drawn from a first-in-human, open-label, multicenter phase I dose-escalation trial of ivuxolimab. Adults with locally advanced or metastatic melanoma, renal cell, hepatocellular, or head and neck squamous cell carcinoma were enrolled in the trial. CD4+ and CD8+ T cells were sorted separately from peripheral blood before TCR sequencing.

Sequencing was performed on CD4+ or CD8+ T cells sorted from blood, taken in a trial of the OX40 agonist ivuxolimab. The receptor chain draws on TRBV7-9 and TRBJ2-7; TRBD1 might be the D gene, on 6 matching bases. The TCR was taken from an adult with an advanced solid tumor such as melanoma, head and neck, liver or kidney cancer. The DNA sequence is TGTGCCATCAACAGGGTCTCAGGAAAAAAAGAGCAGTACTTC. It translates to CAINRVSGKKEQYF.